This is a list of T cell receptor beta chains from one sample in a study of identifying expanded T cells in peripheral blood. Produced via immunoSEQ multiplex PCR; TCRdb's table is partial and in-frame only. This table holds around 56,000 clones, approximately 82% found once. Sample: blood. These TCRs come from a person aged 18 to 75 in good health. The CDR3 runs from the conserved cysteine through the conserved F or W. The order of the fields is V gene, J gene, clone size, D gene, CDR3 DNA, CDR3 protein. A D gene is named only where the DNA matches it firmly. Size is stated for part of the rows, as once, few or many counts, or as a class when the clone is expanded.

TRBV7-9	TRBJ1-1	.	TRBD1	TGTGCCAGCAGCCCCCAGCGGGACAGAGTCTTTGCCACTGAAGCTTTCTTT	CASSPQRDRVFATEAFF
TRBV10-1	TRBJ2-5	.	.	TGCGCCAGCAGTGAGTCCGGACGGGCTGCCCAGTACTTC	CASSESGRAAQYF
TRBV7-2	TRBJ2-7	few	.	TGCGCCAGCAGCCAACAAAGGACAGCGTCCTACGAGCAGTACTTC	CASSQQRTASYEQYF
TRBV4-3	TRBJ2-7	.	.	TGCGCCAGCAGCCAAGAAGGGAAGGGGACCGGCGAGCAGTACTTC	CASSQEGKGTGEQYF
TRBV7-9	TRBJ1-5	few	.	TGTGCCAGCAGCTCCGCAGGGCCCCAGCATTTT	CASSSAGPQHF
TRBV5-4	TRBJ1-2	.	TRBD1	TGTGCCAGCCTACCAGGGGGCGGAAATAACTATGGCTACACCTTC	CASLPGGGNNYGYTF
TRBV6-5	TRBJ1-1	.	.	TGTGCCAGCAGTTACTCTGTGAGGGTCGAAGCTGAAGCTTTCTTT	CASSYSVRVEAEAFF
TRBV7-6	TRBJ2-3	.	.	TGTGCCAGCAGCCCTACAGGTAGCACAGATACGCAGTATTTT	CASSPTGSTDTQYF
TRBV6-4	TRBJ2-7	.	.	TGTGCCAGCCCAAGAACAGGAGGTTCCTACGAGCAGTACTTC	CASPRTGGSYEQYF
TRBV4-1	TRBJ1-6	.	TRBD1	TGCGCCAGCAGCCAGGCCGGGACAGCTAATTCACCCCTCCACTTT	CASSQAGTANSPLHF
TRBV19	TRBJ1-3	.	.	TGTGCCAGTAGTAACAGCGGCTCTGGAAACACCATATATTTT	CASSNSGSGNTIYF
TRBV6-6	TRBJ1-1	.	TRBD1	TGTGCCAGCAGTTGGACAGGGGGAGTGAACACTGAAGCTTTCTTT	CASSWTGGVNTEAFF
TRBV19	TRBJ1-5	.	TRBD1	TGTGCCACCCGACAGGGCAGCGATAGCAATCAGCCCCAGCATTTT	CATRQGSDSNQPQHF
TRBV9	TRBJ1-1	.	.	TGTGCCAGCAGCGTAGGAGGGGGACAAAACACTGAAGCTTTCTTT	CASSVGGGQNTEAFF
TRBV14	TRBJ2-7	.	.	TGTGCCAGCAGCCAAGCGGGACGATTCTACGAGCAGTACTTC	CASSQAGRFYEQYF
TRBV5-1	TRBJ2-1	.	.	TGCGCCAGCAGAGAGGGGTATGAGCAGTTCTTC	CASREGYEQFF
TRBV4-1	TRBJ1-1	.	.	TGCGCCAGCAGCCAAGCTACACAGAGCACTGAAGCTTTCTTT	CASSQATQSTEAFF
TRBV30	TRBJ1-1	many	.	TGTGCCTGGAACACCGGCATGAACACTGAAGCTTTCTTT	CAWNTGMNTEAFF
TRBV30	TRBJ2-7	.	TRBD1	TGTGCCTGGAGTAAAGGCGACAGGGCCTACGAGCAGTACTTC	CAWSKGDRAYEQYF
TRBV9	TRBJ1-1	.	.	TGTGCCAGCAGCCCAACTCCCCGGGGCAGGGGGAACACTGAAGCTTTCTTT	CASSPTPRGRGNTEAFF
TRBV2	TRBJ1-1	.	.	TGTGCCAGCAGTGAACGCCCAGGGAGAGGAAGCACTGAAGCTTTCTTT	CASSERPGRGSTEAFF
TRBV23-1	TRBJ1-5	.	.	TGCGCCAGCAGTCAATCGACCAGATATAGCAATCAGCCCCAGCATTTT	CASSQSTRYSNQPQHF
TRBV5-4	TRBJ2-2	.	.	TGTGCCAGCAGCTTGGCCTCGGTAGGCGGGGAGCTGTTTTTT	CASSLASVGGELFF
TRBV28	TRBJ1-1	.	.	TGTGCCAGCAGTCCCTCCGATCTGATACGCACTGAAGCTTTCTTT	CASSPSDLIRTEAFF
TRBV5-4	TRBJ1-2	.	TRBD1	TGTGCCAGCAGCATGGACAGGACTAACTATGGCTACACCTTC	CASSMDRTNYGYTF
TRBV19	TRBJ1-4	.	.	TGTGCCAGTAGGATTGGGCTGGGGACAGAAAAACTGTTTTTT	CASRIGLGTEKLFF
TRBV6-5	TRBJ2-3	few	.	TGTGCCAGCAGGCGGGACTTCACAGATACGCAGTATTTT	CASRRDFTDTQYF
TRBV7-2	TRBJ2-7	.	.	TGTGCCAGCAGCTTAGCGGCTAGCTCCTACGAGCAGTACTTC	CASSLAASSYEQYF
TRBV2	TRBJ2-5	.	.	TGTGCCAGCAGTCGTCCAGGGTCGGTGACCCAGTACTTC	CASSRPGSVTQYF
TRBV5-1	TRBJ2-1	.	.	TGCGCCAGCCGGGCCTATGGGGGCAATGAGCAGTTCTTC	CASRAYGGNEQFF
TRBV5-6	TRBJ1-2	.	.	TGTGCCAGCAGCCATCGAACGGTTAACTATGGCTACACCTTC	CASSHRTVNYGYTF
TRBV4-3	TRBJ1-4	.	.	TGCGCCAGCAGCCAAGACAGAGGCGAAAAACTGTTTTTT	CASSQDRGEKLFF
TRBV7-8	TRBJ2-1	once	TRBD2	TGTGCCAGCAGTCAGGGTAATAGCGGGGGCCAAAATGAGCAGTTCTTC	CASSQGNSGGQNEQFF
TRBV29-1	TRBJ1-5	.	TRBD1	TGCAGCGTTGGAGTGACAGGGGGCAATCAGCCCCAGCATTTT	CSVGVTGGNQPQHF
TRBV27	TRBJ2-2	.	.	TGTGCCAGCAGATCTGGACAGCTTGCGAACACCGGGGAGCTGTTTTTT	CASRSGQLANTGELFF
TRBV25-1	TRBJ1-1	.	.	TGTGCCAGCCTAGGCAGGGGCGGAACAAGTAACACTGAAGCTTTCTTT	CASLGRGGTSNTEAFF
TRBV2	TRBJ2-1	.	.	TGTGCCAGCCGTACCGTCGGGCATGAGCAGTTCTTC	CASRTVGHEQFF
TRBV4-1	TRBJ2-1	.	TRBD2	TGCGCCAGCAGCCAAGAGTCCGAGCGGGAGGTGCCCGGGAATGAGCAGTTCTTC	CASSQESEREVPGNEQFF
TRBV6-6	TRBJ1-2	.	TRBD1	TGTGCCAGCAGCGAACCGGGACAGGTTAAGTATGGCTACACCTTC	CASSEPGQVKYGYTF
TRBV6-5	TRBJ1-2	.	.	TGTGCCAGCAGTCCCGTAGACCCTCCTAGGCGCTACACCTTC	CASSPVDPPRRYTF
TRBV25-1	TRBJ2-7	.	.	TGTGCCAGCAGTGAAATAGGAGAGCAGTACTTC	CASSEIGEQYF
TRBV9	TRBJ1-1	.	.	TGTGCCAGCAGCGTTATGGATGGGAACACTGAAGCTTTCTTT	CASSVMDGNTEAFF